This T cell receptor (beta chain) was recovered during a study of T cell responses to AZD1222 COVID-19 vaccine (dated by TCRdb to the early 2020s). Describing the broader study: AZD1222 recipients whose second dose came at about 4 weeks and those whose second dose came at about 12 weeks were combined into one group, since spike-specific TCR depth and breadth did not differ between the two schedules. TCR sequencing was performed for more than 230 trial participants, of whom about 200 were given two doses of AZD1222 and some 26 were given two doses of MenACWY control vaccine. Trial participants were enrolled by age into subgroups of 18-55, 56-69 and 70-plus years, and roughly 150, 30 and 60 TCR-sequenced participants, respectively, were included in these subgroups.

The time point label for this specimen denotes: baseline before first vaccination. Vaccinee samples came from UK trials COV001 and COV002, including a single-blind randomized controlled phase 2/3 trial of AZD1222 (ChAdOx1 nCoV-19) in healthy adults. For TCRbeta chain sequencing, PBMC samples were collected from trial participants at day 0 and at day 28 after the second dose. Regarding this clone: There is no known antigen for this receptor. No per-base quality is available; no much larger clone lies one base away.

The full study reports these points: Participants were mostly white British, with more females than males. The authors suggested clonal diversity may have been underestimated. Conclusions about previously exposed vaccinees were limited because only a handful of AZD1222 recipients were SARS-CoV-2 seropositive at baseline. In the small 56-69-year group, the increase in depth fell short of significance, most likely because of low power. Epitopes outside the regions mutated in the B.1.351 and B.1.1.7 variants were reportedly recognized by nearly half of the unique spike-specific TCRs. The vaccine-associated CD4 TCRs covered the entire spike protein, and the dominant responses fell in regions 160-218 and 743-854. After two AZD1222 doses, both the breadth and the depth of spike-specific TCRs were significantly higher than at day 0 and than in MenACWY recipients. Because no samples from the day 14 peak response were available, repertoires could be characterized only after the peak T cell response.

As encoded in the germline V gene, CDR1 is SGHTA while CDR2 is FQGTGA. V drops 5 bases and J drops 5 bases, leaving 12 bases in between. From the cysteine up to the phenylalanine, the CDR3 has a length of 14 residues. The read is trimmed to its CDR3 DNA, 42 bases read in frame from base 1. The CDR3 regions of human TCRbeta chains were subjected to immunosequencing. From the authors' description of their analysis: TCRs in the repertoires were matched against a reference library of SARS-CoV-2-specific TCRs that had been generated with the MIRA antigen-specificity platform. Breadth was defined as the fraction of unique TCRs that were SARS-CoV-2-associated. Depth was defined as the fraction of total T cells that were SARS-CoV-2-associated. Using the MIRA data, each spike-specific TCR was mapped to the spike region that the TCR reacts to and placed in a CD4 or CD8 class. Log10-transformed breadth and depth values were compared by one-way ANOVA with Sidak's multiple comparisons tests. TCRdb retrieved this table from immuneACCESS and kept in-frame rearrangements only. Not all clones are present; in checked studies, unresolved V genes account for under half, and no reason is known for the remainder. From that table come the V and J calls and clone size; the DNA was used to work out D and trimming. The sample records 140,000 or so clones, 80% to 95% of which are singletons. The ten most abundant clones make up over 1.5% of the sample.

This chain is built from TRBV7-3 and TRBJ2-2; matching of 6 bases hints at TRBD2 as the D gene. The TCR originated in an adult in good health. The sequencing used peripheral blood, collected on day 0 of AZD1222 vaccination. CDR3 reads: CASSQWTKTGELFF. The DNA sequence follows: TGTGCCAGCAGCCAGTGGACTAAAACCGGGGAGCTGTTTTTT. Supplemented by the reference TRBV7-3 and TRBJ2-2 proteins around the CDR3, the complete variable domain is GAGVSQTPSNKVTEKGKYVELRCDPISGHTALYWYRQSLGQGPEFLIYFQGTGAADDSGLPNDRFFAVRPEGSVSTLKIQRTERGDSAVYLCASSQWTKTGELFFGEGSRLTVL.